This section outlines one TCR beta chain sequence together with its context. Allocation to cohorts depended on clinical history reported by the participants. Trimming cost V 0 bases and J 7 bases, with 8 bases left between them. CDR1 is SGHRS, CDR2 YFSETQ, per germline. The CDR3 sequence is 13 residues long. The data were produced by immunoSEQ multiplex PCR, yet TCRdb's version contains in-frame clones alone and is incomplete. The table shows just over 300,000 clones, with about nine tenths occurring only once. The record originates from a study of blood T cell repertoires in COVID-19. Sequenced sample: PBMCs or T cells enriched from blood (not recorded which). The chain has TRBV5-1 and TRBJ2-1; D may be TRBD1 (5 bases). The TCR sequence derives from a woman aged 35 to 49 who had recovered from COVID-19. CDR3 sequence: CASSLAGPNEQFF. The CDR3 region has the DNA TGCGCCAGCAGCTTGGCAGGGCCAAATGAGCAGTTCTTC.